This T cell receptor (beta chain) came from a study of radiotherapy plus CTLA-4 blockade in lung cancer. Whole-study findings and limits: An expansion of tumor-derived TCR clones occurred in blood after radiotherapy plus ipilimumab.

Assay: immunoSEQ multiplex PCR; the TCRdb copy retains only in-frame clones and omits some. The table records 35,000 to 55,000 clones, 70% to 80% of them present only once. Treatment of patients with chemo-refractory metastatic non-small-cell lung cancer consisted of focal radiation plus CTLA-4 blockade with ipilimumab. Per the germline V gene, CDR1 is SEHNR and CDR2 is FQNEAQ (reference sequence). The V and J ends lost 5 bases and 9 bases respectively, with 17 bases between them. This CDR3 contains 14 residues. As regards this clone: As yet, its antigen is unknown.

This chain joins TRBV7-9 and TRBJ2-4, with D maybe TRBD2 (7 bases). This receptor was identified in a human donor with non-small cell lung cancer whose response to radiotherapy plus ipilimumab could not be evaluated. The sample was peripheral blood, taken from a patient treated with radiotherapy plus ipilimumab. CDR3 loop: CASSRGGGRGIQYF. CDR3 DNA: TGTGCCAGCAGCAGAGGGGGGGGCCGAGGCATTCAGTACTTC.